This T cell receptor beta chain was observed in a study of blood T cell repertoires in COVID-19. Sequencing used immunoSEQ multiplex PCR; TCRdb keeps in-frame clones, though not all of them. The sample shows about 100,000 clones, around four fifths of them seen only once. In germline, CDR1 is KGHSH, CDR2 LQKENI. This CDR3 is built from 14 residues. V lost 5 bases, J lost 8 bases, and 3 bases stayed unmatched. This sequence originates from a man aged 65 to 85 with active or convalescent COVID-19. The rearrangement links TRBV18 to TRBJ1-6; 10 bases align to TRBD1. The sequenced sample consisted of peripheral blood. The CDR3 DNA sequence: TGTGCCAGCTCAACGGGGACAGGGGATTCACCCCTCCACTTT. This sequence encodes CASSTGTGDSPLHF.